This T cell receptor beta chain was found in a study of T cell repertoires in ileal Crohn's disease. Study conclusions and caveats: Postoperative endoscopy occurred within one year, median approximately 7.5 months. High-frequency clones were more common in sorted CD8 than CD4 cells. All patients with clonality above 26.8% had endoscopic recurrence.

Noted time point: neoterminal ileum biopsy at postoperative endoscopy, about 6 months after surgery. The CDR3 runs to 14 residues. CDR1 SGHTA and CDR2 FQGNSA come from the germline V gene. V was trimmed by 5 bases and J by 3 bases, leaving 11 bases between them. This clone was found once. Its antigen is not identified. TCRdb's copy holds only in-frame clones and misses some; the assay was immunoSEQ multiplex PCR. The sample lists over 3,000 clones; 65% to 85% were seen once. Sequences were obtained from ileal tissue. The chain uses TRBV7-2 and TRBJ2-1, with TRBD1 as a possible D gene (6 bases). The TCR originated in an adult with Crohn's disease. DNA of the CDR3: TGTGCCAGCAGCCACGGACAGAGCTACAATGAGCAGTTCTTC. Translated: CASSHGQSYNEQFF. Complete variable domain (other parts from reference TRBV7-2 and TRBJ2-1): GAGVSQSPSNKVTEKGKDVELRCDPISGHTALYWYRQSLGQGLEFLIYFQGNSAPDKSGLPSDRFSAERTGGSVSTLTIQRTQQEDSAVYLCASSHGQSYNEQFFGPGTRLTVL.